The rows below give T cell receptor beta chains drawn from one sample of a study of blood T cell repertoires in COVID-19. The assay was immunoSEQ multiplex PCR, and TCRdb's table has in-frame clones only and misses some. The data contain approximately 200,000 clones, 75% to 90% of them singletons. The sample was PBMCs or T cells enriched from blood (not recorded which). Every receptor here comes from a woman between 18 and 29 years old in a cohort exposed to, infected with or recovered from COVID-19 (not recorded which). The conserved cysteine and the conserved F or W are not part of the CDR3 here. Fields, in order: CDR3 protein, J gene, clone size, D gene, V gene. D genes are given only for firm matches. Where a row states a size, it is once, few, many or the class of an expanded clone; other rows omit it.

ASSFDRAQETQY | TRBJ2-5 | NA | TRBD1 | TRBV13
ASSPYQAQGNTIY | TRBJ1-3 | NA | NA | TRBV18
ASSWGRGGNTIY | TRBJ1-3 | NA | NA | TRBV6-5
ASSQTGNTIY | TRBJ1-3 | NA | NA | TRBV12-3/TRBV12-4
ASSEIDSRTEAF | TRBJ1-1 | NA | NA | TRBV2
ASKGAFASGNTIY | TRBJ1-3 | NA | TRBD1 | TRBV28
ASSIPGSYEQY | TRBJ2-7 | NA | NA | TRBV28
ATAGTGAYEQY | TRBJ2-7 | NA | TRBD1 | TRBV27
ASSENTGVGKLF | TRBJ1-4 | NA | NA | TRBV2
ASSSPDRGKDTEAF | TRBJ1-1 | NA | TRBD1 | TRBV7-9
ASSIGWVAGGSSYNEQF | TRBJ2-1 | NA | TRBD2 | TRBV19
ASSSTTGEGQPQH | TRBJ1-5 | once | TRBD1 | TRBV18
ASSSQGDTEAF | TRBJ1-1 | NA | NA | TRBV19
ASSPGQEGDTQY | TRBJ2-3 | NA | NA | TRBV5-1
ASSYGQGNSYGYT | TRBJ1-2 | NA | NA | TRBV6-2/TRBV6-3
ASSFGGVHNYGYT | TRBJ1-2 | NA | NA | TRBV11-2
ASGLVVHSRGGAGDGYT | TRBJ1-2 | NA | NA | TRBV12-5
ASSLGAANYGYT | TRBJ1-2 | NA | NA | TRBV28
ASSLVRTGIRDTEAF | TRBJ1-1 | NA | TRBD1 | TRBV5-1
ASSDRGTPNYGYT | TRBJ1-2 | few | NA | TRBV21-1
ASSQGGSGRLTDTQY | TRBJ2-3 | NA | TRBD2 | TRBV9
ATSSEIIQGKRTEAF | TRBJ1-1 | NA | TRBD1 | TRBV15
ASSVAGGNEQF | TRBJ2-1 | few | TRBD1 | TRBV9
ASSPRGWLAGDPGELF | TRBJ2-2 | NA | TRBD2 | TRBV7-8